This note documents a single T cell receptor beta chain sequence. The antigen remains unidentified. The sample is drawn from a study of T cell responses to AZD1222 COVID-19 vaccine. Study outcomes and limitations: Sampled repertoires all dated from after the peak T cell response. A mostly white British donor set with more females was recruited, and clonal diversity was possibly underestimated. Close to half of all spike-specific TCRs reportedly target regions of the variants that are unmutated. The CD4 TCRs associated with vaccination extended across spike and predominated at 160-218 and 743-854.

The method was immunoSEQ multiplex PCR; TCRdb's version includes in-frame clones alone and lacks a portion of them. The sample lists about 94,000 clones, roughly 90% seen once, with 9.5% to 13% in the top ten. The CDR3 covers 14 residues. V was clipped by 8 bases and J by 6 bases, with 20 bases between them. Germline CDR1 SGDLS, CDR2 YYNGEE. The rearrangement uses TRBV9 and TRBJ1-2; maybe TRBD1 (6 bases). The sequencing used peripheral blood, collected 28 days after the second AZD1222 dose. The receptor comes from an adult who received the AZD1222 COVID-19 vaccine. CDR3 nucleotide sequence: TGTGCCAGTTCAACCAGGGGAATTGGGGATGGCTACACCTTC. Translating gives CASSTRGIGDGYTF.